This T cell receptor beta chain is from a study of siplizumab effects on memory and regulatory T cells (dated by TCRdb to 2018 to 2020). Study-level background: The study looked at the effect of siplizumab, an anti-CD2 antibody, on alloreactive T-cell subsets in allogeneic mixed lymphocyte reactions made from human PBMCs.

With respect to this clone: Its antigen remains unidentified. Per-base qualities were not stored, and no clone one base away is much larger.

Receptors were amplified or captured by the immunoSEQ multiplex PCR assay. Around 10^5 TCR templates per sample were assayed by the deep sequencing platform. Genomic DNA extracted from sorted T cells was the material used for TCRbeta CDR3 sequencing. The original pipeline was this. Clonal analysis of TCRbeta CDR3 data was done in the R programming language. Alloreactive CD4+ and CD8+ clones were identified by comparing unstimulated samples to CFSE-low samples taken after the reaction. Regulatory or non-regulatory origin was assigned to alloreactive CD4+ clones by matching of sequences to sorted unstimulated Treg and non-Treg repertoires. TCRdb provides this immuneACCESS table in a form limited to in-frame rearrangements. Some clones are lacking; in checked studies, under half of them reflect an unresolved V gene, and why the rest are absent is not known. V and J calls and clone size are those listed in that table; D and trimming were worked out from the DNA. The sample table contains tens of thousands of clones; only one count was recorded for roughly 83% of them. The ten largest clones capture around 3.8% of the sample.

Findings and caveats that apply to the study as a whole: About 80-96% of proliferating CD4+ or CD8+ clones could not be given a naive or memory phenotype. Of the alloreactive CD4+ clones that could be mapped, the Treg-derived share averaged about 67% with siplizumab compared with roughly 25% in control reactions. Because sequences below about 10^-5 frequency were poorly captured, only a minor fraction of alloreactive clones could be mapped to unstimulated subsets. Siplizumab significantly lowered the cumulative frequency of alloreactive sequences that could be traced to unstimulated CD4+ memory T cells. The suppressive function of proliferating Tregs from siplizumab cultures was not functionally confirmed. Greater diversity appeared to be present in unstimulated naive T cells than in memory T cells, and a substantial contribution to the alloresponse seemed to be made by naive cells.

The germline V gene supplies CDR1 SGHVS and CDR2 FNYEAQ. Taken from cysteine to phenylalanine, the CDR3 has 16 residues. Left in the record is the CDR3 DNA by itself, 48 bases read in frame from the first base. The junction shows trimming of 5 bases on V and 2 bases on J, plus 17 bases between the germline ends. In a few donor pairs, further sequencing was done on unstimulated CD8+ naive, CD4+ memory, CD8+ TEMRA, CD4+ naive and CD8+ effector memory subsets. Sorted unstimulated T cells and proliferating T cells recovered from mixed lymphocyte reactions underwent TCRbeta CDR3 sequencing. Fresh whole blood from ten to eleven HLA-typed healthy donors served as the source for isolating PBMCs.

Here the chain combines TRBV7-6 and TRBJ2-3; a tentative D call is TRBD2 (6 bases match). Sequencing input: memory CD4+ T cells sorted from blood. Read against the paper, the sample's cell subset or site label means: unstimulated CD4+ memory T cells. The source of this sequence is a human donor in good health. The CDR3 protein sequence reads: CASSTEVGGDTDTQYF. The DNA sequence is given as TGTGCCAGCAGCACCGAGGTCGGAGGGGACACAGATACGCAGTATTTT.